What follows are 14 T cell receptor beta chains derived from one specimen sequenced in a study of Ad26.COV2.S vaccination and SARS-CoV-2 variants (dated by TCRdb to about 2021). Interpreted using the paper, the treatment or condition label stands for: over 15 received Ad26.COV2.S at low or high dose, single or two shots; about 5 received placebo; per-sample allocation not given. Repertoires of vaccine and placebo recipients were sequenced from samples taken on day 63 after the first injection. Library construction relied on the immunoSEQ multiplex PCR assay. TCRdb stores this immuneACCESS table with in-frame sequences only. Part of the clones is absent; in the studies checked, under half of the shortfall reflects unresolved V genes, and no reason is known for the rest. This sample comprises about 440,000 clones, roughly 91% of them detected only once. The top ten constitute more than 3.5% of the sample.

This specimen was peripheral blood, taken in a trial of Ad26.COV2.S vaccine versus placebo. These receptors were taken from a person between 18 and 60 years old who received the Ad26.COV2.S COVID-19 vaccine or a placebo.

The J gene is TRBJ1-3, the V gene TRBV3-1 (or the pseudogene TRBV3-2); 10 bases match TRBD1. Unmatched junction bases numbered 5, after V lost 4 bases and J lost 8 bases. Germline loops: CDR1 LGHDT, CDR2 YNNKEL (reference sequence). The CDR3 extends over 14 amino acids. The CDR3 DNA reads TGTGCCAGCAGCCCCCGGGACAGGGGATACACCATATATTTT. Translation: CASSPRDRGYTIYF.

The chain has TRBV7-8 and TRBJ2-5; either TRBD1 or TRBD2 may fit D (5 bases each). This CDR3 is built from 14 residues. V was shortened by 3 bases and J by 5 bases, with 13 bases between the two germline ends. In germline, CDR1 is SGHVS, CDR2 FQNEAQ. This CDR3 is CASSLIGGWETQYF. In DNA form, the CDR3 reads TGTGCCAGCAGCTTGATTGGGGGATGGGAGACCCAGTACTTC. The whole variable domain, filled in from reference TRBV7-8 and TRBJ2-5, reads GAGVSQSPRYKVAKRGQDVALRCDPISGHVSLFWYQQALGQGPEFLTYFQNEAQLDKSGLPSDRFFAERPEGSVSTLKIQRTQQEDSAVYLCASSLIGGWETQYFGPGTRLLVL.

The rearrangement links TRBV24-1 to TRBJ2-7; TRBD1 aligns across 12 bases. V dropped 3 bases and J dropped 4; count of bases not matched to a gene: 9. CDR3 size: 17 residues. Germline CDR1 is KGHDR and CDR2 is SFDVKD. DNA for the CDR3: TGTGCCACCAGTGATGCTTCTGGGACAGGGGGCTTGTACGAGCAGTACTTC. Protein sequence: CATSDASGTGGLYEQYF.

This clone was seen a single time. The V call is TRBV28, the J call TRBJ2-7, with 11 positions matching TRBD2. Germline lookup yields CDR1 MDHEN and CDR2 SYDVKM. V lost 3 bases to trimming and J lost 2 bases; unmatched junction nucleotides: 15. This CDR3 spans 19 amino acids. CDR3 amino acids: CASSFRAGGTSGAAYEQYF. The CDR3 nucleotides are TGTGCCAGCAGTTTTCGGGCAGGGGGGACTAGCGGAGCAGCCTACGAGCAGTACTTC.

The chain joins TRBV18 to TRBJ2-7; TRBD2 might be the D (5 bases). V was trimmed by 0 bases and J by 7 bases, leaving 7 bases between them. Germline-derived CDR1 and CDR2 are KGHSH and LQKENI. The length of the CDR3 is 12 residues. The CDR3 coding sequence is TGTGCCAGCTCACCACCGACGGGGGAGCAGTACTTC. Amino acids: CASSPPTGEQYF.

This clone was seen only a few times. The chain couples TRBV18 to TRBJ2-5, with TRBD2 matching over 8 bases. CDR1 KGHSH and CDR2 LQKENI come from the germline V gene. The CDR3 runs 15 residues. V lost 4 bases and J lost 0; bases outside the gene matches: 4. CDR3: CASSLAGLYQETQYF. The CDR3 region has the DNA TGTGCCAGCTCACTAGCGGGACTGTACCAAGAGACCCAGTACTTC. Full variable domain (outside the CDR3, taken from reference TRBV18 and TRBJ2-5): NAGVMQNPRHLVRRRGQEARLRCSPMKGHSHVYWYRQLPEEGLKFMVYLQKENIIDESGMPKERFSAEFPKEGPSILRIQQVVRGDSAAYFCASSLAGLYQETQYFGPGTRLLVL.

This clone was observed once. The rearrangement uses TRBV15 and TRBJ2-1; no clear D gene. The CDR3 spans 11 residues. Trimming shortened V by 1 base and J by 9 bases, and 4 bases separated the two germline ends. CDR1 and CDR2 from the germline V gene are LNHNV and YYDKDF (reference sequence). The CDR3 reads CATSRGSEQFF. Here the CDR3 DNA reads TGTGCCACCAGCAGAGGGAGTGAGCAGTTCTTC.

Only a few counts were recorded for this clone. This chain links TRBV23-1 with TRBJ2-1; the match to TRBD2 covers 8 bases. TRBV23-1 is classed as an ORF, of uncertain function. J lost 7 bases, V lost 0 bases, and 11 bases had no gene match. The CDR3 length is 17 residues. This CDR3 is CASSQSPTGGPTNEQFF. The CDR3 coding sequence is TGCGCCAGCAGTCAATCTCCCACGGGAGGGCCTACGAATGAGCAGTTCTTC.

V is TRBV28 and J is TRBJ2-7; a weak D match, TRBD1 (6 bases). The germline CDR1 and CDR2 sequences are MDHEN and SYDVKM. Trimming cost V 5 bases and J 2 bases, with 16 bases left between them. CDR3 length equals 15 residues. The CDR3 reads CASSVPGTGTYEQYF. CDR3 sequence (DNA): TGTGCCAGCAGTGTCCCGGGAACAGGGACCTACGAGCAGTACTTC. The whole variable domain, remainder taken from reference TRBV28 and TRBJ2-7, is DVKVTQSSRYLVKRTGEKVFLECVQDMDHENMFWYRQDPGLGLRLIYFSYDVKMKEKGDIPEGYSVSREKKERFSLILESASTNQTSMYLCASSVPGTGTYEQYFGPGTRLTVT.

Only one count was recorded for this clone. This chain uses TRBV6-6 with TRBJ1-5, with a tentative D call TRBD1 (5 bases). The V end lost 2 bases, the J end lost 4 bases, and 12 bases lay between the germline ends. The CDR3 has 15 amino acids. Per germline, CDR1 MNHNY and CDR2 SVGAGI (reference sequence). The CDR3 sequence: CASSYTDSFNQPQHF. In nucleotides, the CDR3 is TGTGCCAGCAGTTACACCGACAGTTTTAATCAGCCCCAGCATTTT.

This rearrangement joins TRBV6-2 or TRBV6-3 to TRBJ1-2, with D tentatively TRBD1 (5 bases). Trimming took off 6 bases at V and 0 bases at J, with 11 bases between the two ends. The length of the CDR3 is 14 residues. The V gene's germline CDR1 is MNHEY and CDR2 SVGEGT. The CDR3 DNA sequence: TGTGCCAGCAGCCCCTGGACAACTAACTATGGCTACACCTTC. This translates into CASSPWTTNYGYTF.

This chain joins TRBV28 and TRBJ1-5, with 9 bases fitting TRBD1. J gave up 7 bases and V 2 bases, and 9 bases lay outside the gene matches. The V gene's germline CDR1 is MDHEN and CDR2 SYDVKM. CDR3 size: 16 residues. The CDR3 DNA follows: TGTGCCAGCAGTTTAGACCAAACAGGGGGCGGCCAGCCCCAGCATTTT. This gives the protein CASSLDQTGGGQPQHF.

The V call is TRBV24-1, the J call TRBJ2-7, with 8 bases that match TRBD2. The CDR3 loop spans 14 amino acids. In germline, CDR1 is KGHDR, CDR2 SFDVKD. After removal of 1 base from V and 7 bases from J, the junction contained 5 bases not matched to a gene. The CDR3 region is CATSDLAGEGEQYF. As DNA, the CDR3 is TGTGCCACCAGTGATTTAGCGGGAGAAGGAGAGCAGTACTTC.

V and J are TRBV7-2 and TRBJ2-2; 7 bases agree with TRBD1. The V gene's germline CDR1 is SGHTA and CDR2 FQGNSA. The CDR3 spans 17 residues. V shed 2 bases and J 0 bases; nucleotides not matched to a gene: 6. The CDR3 region has the DNA TGTGCCAGCAGCTTAAGGTTTCAGGGGGCGAACACCGGGGAGCTGTTTTTT. It is translated as CASSLRFQGANTGELFF.